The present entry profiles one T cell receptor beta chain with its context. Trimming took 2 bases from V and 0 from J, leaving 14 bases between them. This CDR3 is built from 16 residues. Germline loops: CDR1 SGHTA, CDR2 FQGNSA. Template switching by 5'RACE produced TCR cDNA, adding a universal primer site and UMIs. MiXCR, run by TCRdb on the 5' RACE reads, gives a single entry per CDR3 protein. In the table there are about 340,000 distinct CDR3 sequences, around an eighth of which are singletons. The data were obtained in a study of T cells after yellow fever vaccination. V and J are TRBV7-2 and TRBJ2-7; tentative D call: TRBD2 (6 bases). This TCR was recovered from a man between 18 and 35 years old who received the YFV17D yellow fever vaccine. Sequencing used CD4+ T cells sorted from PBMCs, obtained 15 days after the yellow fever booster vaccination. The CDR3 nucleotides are TGTGCCAGCAGCTTAAGTGGGGGGATTGGCTCCTACGAGCAGTACTTC. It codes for CASSLSGGIGSYEQYF.